A single T cell receptor beta chain is shown here with its context. The entry originates in a study of blood T cell repertoires in COVID-19. Overall study context: Acute-phase and convalescent COVID-19 samples originated in the United States, Italy and Spain. The analysed material was cDNA or gDNA that came from T cells, B-cell-depleted T cells, or PBMCs.

V gave up 0 bases and J gave up 4 bases; unmatched junction bases: 3. Germline lookup yields CDR1 SGHRS and CDR2 YFSETQ. The CDR3 totals 14 residues. In the authors' workflow: Researchers report that nucleated cell counts were estimated from reference gene primer amplification. Sequenced by immunoSEQ multiplex PCR; TCRdb stores in-frame clones only, minus some. That table is the source of V, J and clone size, and D and trimming were worked out from the DNA. The sample lists 110,000 to 150,000 clones, about 80% occurring once. Material: peripheral blood. V usage is TRBV5-1 and J usage is TRBJ1-1; 7 positions match TRBD1. This TCR derives from a human donor in a cohort sampled during active COVID-19. DNA of the CDR3: TGCGCCAGCAGCTTGGGGGCAGGGGGCACTGAAGCTTTCTTT. It codes for CASSLGAGGTEAFF. The whole variable domain, filled in from reference TRBV5-1 and TRBJ1-1, reads KAGVTQTPRYLIKTRGQQVTLSCSPISGHRSVSWYQQTPGQGLQFLFEYFSETQRNKGNFPGRFSGRQFSNSRSEMNVSTLELGDSALYLCASSLGAGGTEAFFGQGTRLTVV.